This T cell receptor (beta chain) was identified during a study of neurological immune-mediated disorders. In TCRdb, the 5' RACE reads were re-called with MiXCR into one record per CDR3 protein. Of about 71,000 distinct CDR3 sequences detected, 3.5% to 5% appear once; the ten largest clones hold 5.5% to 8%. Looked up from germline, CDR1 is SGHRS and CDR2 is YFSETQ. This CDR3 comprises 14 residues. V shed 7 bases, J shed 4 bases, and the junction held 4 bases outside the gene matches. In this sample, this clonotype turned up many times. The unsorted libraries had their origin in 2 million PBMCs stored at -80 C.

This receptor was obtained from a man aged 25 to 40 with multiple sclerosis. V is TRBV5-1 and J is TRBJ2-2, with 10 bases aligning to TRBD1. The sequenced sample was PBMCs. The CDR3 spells CASGGQGGTGELFF. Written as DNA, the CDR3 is TGCGCCAGCGGTGGACAGGGGGGCACCGGGGAGCTGTTTTTT.